This T cell receptor (beta chain) derives from a study of T cells in localized non-small cell lung cancer. Study results and limitations: Adjacent lung was found to contain a median roughly 60 of the top 100 tumor clones.

Sequencing used immunoSEQ multiplex PCR; TCRdb keeps in-frame clones, though not all of them. The top ten clones hold roughly 5% of a sample with fewer than 4,500 clones, approximately 21% of them seen once. V lost 7 bases and J 12 bases, leaving 13 bases between the germline ends. Germline CDR1 MDHEN, CDR2 SYDVKM. The CDR3 spans 12 residues. By share of the sample, this clone is medium-sized. Its antigen is undetermined. The sample here was lung tumor tissue, taken before any cancer treatment. The source is a female donor aged 60 or older with stage II lung adenocarcinoma. V and J are TRBV28 and TRBJ2-6; D may correspond to TRBD1 or TRBD2 (5 bases each). CDR3 sequence (DNA): TGTGCCAGCACGGGACCCCGGGGCGTCCTGACTTTC. Translation: CASTGPRGVLTF.